These 30 T cell receptor beta chains were all obtained from the same sample, sequenced in a study of T cells in Graves' hyperthyroidism and ophthalmopathy. The investigators amplified TCR beta CDR3 regions from RNA transcripts. The HTBI set primed first-round TCR CDR3 RT-PCR. TCRdb redid the calling of the multiplex PCR reads with MiXCR, one entry per CDR3 protein. The sample lists a few hundred thousand distinct CDR3 sequences, around 16% seen once, with around 7% in the top ten. Sample: blood. These receptors were obtained from a woman between 18 and 29 years old with Graves' hyperthyroidism.

This clonotype appeared a few times. The gene calls are TRBV3-1 and TRBJ1-4; tentatively, D is TRBD1 (5 bases). This CDR3 region has 14 residues. The germline V and J ends were trimmed by 5 bases and 0 bases, with 7 bases remaining between them. CDR1 is LGHDT, CDR2 YNNKEL, per germline (reference sequence). CDR3 loop: CASSDSATNEKLFF. Written as DNA, the CDR3 is TGTGCCAGCAGCGACAGTGCAACTAATGAAAAACTGTTTTTT.

In its sample, this clonotype was seen many times. CDR3 loop: CASRRGRGQPQHF. The CDR3 nucleotides are TGTGCCAGCAGAAGGGGGCGCGGTCAGCCCCAGCATTTT. The rearrangement links TRBV27 to TRBJ1-5; 7 bases map to TRBD1. Germline V gene sequence: CDR1 MNHEY, CDR2 SMNVEV (reference sequence). This CDR3 spans 13 amino acids. With V trimmed by 6 bases and J by 6 bases, 5 bases remained unmatched.

The table lists this clonotype with many counts. The chain couples TRBV10-2 to TRBJ2-5; no definite D call. The CDR3 has 14 residues. Deletions cut 1 base from V and 5 bases from J, with 11 bases between. CDR1 and CDR2 from the germline V gene are WSHSY and SAAADI. The CDR3 sequence is CASSELSVVETQYF. The CDR3 coding sequence is TGCGCCAGCAGTGAGTTGTCAGTCGTGGAGACCCAGTACTTC.

This clonotype has only a few counts. V is TRBV6-1 and J is TRBJ1-4; D is perhaps TRBD1 (6 bases). CDR1 MNHNS and CDR2 SASEGT come from the germline V gene. Trimming shortened V by 10 bases and J by 7 bases, and 19 bases separated the two germline ends. The CDR3 is 14 residues long. CDR3 residues: CATSGGPESEKLFF. CDR3 nucleotide sequence: TGTGCCACCTCGGGGGGGCCCGAGAGTGAAAAACTGTTTTTT.

The V gene is TRBV7-3, the J gene TRBJ2-1, with a weak D call TRBD2 (6 bases). V was cut by 2 bases and J by 6 bases, with 14 bases left in between. The CDR3 totals 15 residues. Germline CDR1 SGHTA, CDR2 FQGTGA. CDR3 sequence: CASSLVGTGTNEQFF. CDR3 nucleotide sequence: TGTGCCAGCAGCTTAGTGGGGACTGGGACCAATGAGCAGTTCTTC. Supplemented by reference TRBV7-3 and TRBJ2-1, the full variable domain reads GAGVSQTPSNKVTEKGKYVELRCDPISGHTALYWYRQSLGQGPEFLIYFQGTGAADDSGLPNDRFFAVRPEGSVSTLKIQRTERGDSAVYLCASSLVGTGTNEQFFGPGTRLTVL.

This clonotype was seen repeatedly, ten times or more. V is TRBV3-1 and J is TRBJ2-3; no reliable D call. This CDR3 is 18 amino acids long. The V end lost 1 base, the J end lost 1 base, and 18 bases lay between the germline ends. Germline-derived CDR1 and CDR2 are LGHDT and YNNKEL (reference sequence). Here the CDR3 DNA reads TGTGCCAGCAGCCAAGGGAAGCTTTCGACCCCTGGCACAGATACGCAGTATTTT. Encoded protein: CASSQGKLSTPGTDTQYF.

This clonotype occurred many times. V usage is TRBV11-2 and J usage is TRBJ2-5, with D possibly matching TRBD2 (5 bases). Between the trimmed V and J ends, which lost 7 bases and 3 bases, there was a span of 18 bases. This CDR3 region has 15 residues. Germline V gene lookup returns CDR1 SGHAT and CDR2 FQNNGV. The CDR3 loop reads CASNSYSGYEETQYF. In DNA, the CDR3 is TGTGCCAGCAACTCTTATTCGGGGTACGAAGAGACCCAGTACTTC.

This clonotype occurred once. The rearrangement uses TRBV7-8 and TRBJ1-3, with D unresolved. Per germline, CDR1 SGHVS and CDR2 FQNEAQ. V lost 1 base to trimming and J lost 0 bases, with 13 bases between them. The CDR3 is 17 amino acids. The CDR3 nucleotides are TGTGCCAGCAGCTTAGAGCAGACGATGAGCTCTGGAAACACCATATATTTT. Translating it yields CASSLEQTMSSGNTIYF.

This clonotype occurred many times. V and J are TRBV27 and TRBJ1-5; 9 bases align to TRBD1. The CDR3 runs 16 residues. CDR1 and CDR2 (germline): MNHEY, SMNVEV (reference sequence). V lost 6 bases and J lost 6; bases outside the gene matches: 12. CDR3 protein: CASRSSGTGYIQPQHF. CDR3 nucleotides: TGTGCCAGCAGATCCTCCGGGACAGGGTATATTCAGCCCCAGCATTTT.

The sample holds a few counts of this clonotype. This sequence joins TRBV19 and TRBJ1-2; D gene uncertain. This CDR3 contains 13 residues. V lost 7 bases, J lost 4 bases, and 13 bases lay in between. Germline values: CDR1 LNHDA, CDR2 SQIVND (reference sequence). CDR3 region: CASTRREGYGYTF. In DNA form, the CDR3 reads TGTGCCAGTACACGGCGGGAAGGCTATGGCTACACCTTC.

The rearrangement uses TRBV11-1 and TRBJ2-3; 9 positions match TRBD2. V shed 3 bases and J 3 bases; nucleotides not matched to a gene: 4. The germline gives CDR1 SGHAT, CDR2 FQDESV (reference sequence). The CDR3 is 15 amino acids. The DNA of the CDR3 is TGTGCCAGCAGCTTTAGCGGGAGCGGGACAGATACGCAGTATTTT. This codes for CASSFSGSGTDTQYF. Looking up the rest from reference TRBV11-1 and TRBJ2-3 gives the full variable domain: EAEVAQSPRYKITEKSQAVAFWCDPISGHATLYWYRQILGQGPELLVQFQDESVVDDSQLPKDRFSAERLKGVDSTLKIQPAELGDSAMYLCASSFSGSGTDTQYFGPGTRLTVL.

This rearrangement joins TRBV11-2 to TRBJ2-4; 13 bases match TRBD2. The J call may be in error: the DNA end matches TRBJ2-5 better. The CDR3 covers 14 residues. Germline V gene lookup returns CDR1 SGHAT and CDR2 FQNNGV. The CDR3 sequence is CASSLRLAGGTQYF. Here the CDR3 DNA reads TGTGCCAGCAGCCTCAGACTAGCGGGGGGGACCCAGTACTTC.

This clonotype was recorded many times. The chain combines TRBV7-3 with TRBJ2-1, with D tentatively TRBD1 or TRBD2 (5 bases each). Between the trimmed V and J ends, which lost 4 bases and 0 bases, there was a span of 19 bases. The CDR3 contains 18 residues. CDR1 is SGHTA and CDR2 is FQGTGA in the germline V gene. The CDR3: CASSSGPPSLSSYNEQFF. In nucleotides, the CDR3 is TGTGCCAGCAGCTCGGGACCCCCAAGCTTGTCCTCCTACAATGAGCAGTTCTTC.

A note on this clonotype: Mismatch with germline at one junction end may stem from a read error. The CDR3 nucleotides are TGTGCCGGCAGTTTCCCCGGCAATGAGCAGTTCTTC. It specifies CAGSFPGNEQFF. The V gene is TRBV12-3 or TRBV12-4, the J gene TRBJ2-1; D is ambiguous. This CDR3 spans 12 amino acids.

The gene calls are TRBV29-1 and TRBJ1-2; D is undetermined. V lost 3 bases to trimming and J lost 7 bases, with 15 bases between them. The germline gives CDR1 SQVTM, CDR2 ANQGSEA. CDR3 size: 13 residues. The CDR3 reads CSVEGPALRGYTF. The CDR3 bases are TGCAGCGTTGAGGGCCCGGCACTGCGTGGCTACACCTTC.

This clonotype was counted many times. CDR3 amino acids: CASSLSGSNQPQHF. The CDR3 nucleotides are TGTGCCAGCAGTTTGTCTGGTAGCAATCAGCCCCAGCATTTT. The V call is TRBV12-3 or TRBV12-4, the J call TRBJ1-5; D gene uncertain. The ends were cut back, 3 bases at V and 0 bases at J, with 6 bases in the middle. CDR3 length: 14 amino acids.

This clonotype was observed a few times. J is TRBJ1-5 and V is TRBV29-1; TRBD1 matches at 7 bases. The J segment lost 0 bases and the V segment lost 4 bases, leaving 6 bases of the junction unmatched. CDR1 is SQVTM, CDR2 ANQGSEA, per germline. The CDR3 is 15 amino acids. CDR3 region: CSVAGTDHSNQPQHF. Written as DNA, the CDR3 is TGCAGCGTTGCCGGGACAGATCATAGCAATCAGCCCCAGCATTTT.

The chain employs TRBV20-1 and TRBJ2-3; TRBD1 is a possible D gene (6 bases). CDR1 and CDR2 (germline): DFQATT, SNEGSKA (reference sequence). CDR3 length equals 13 residues. Trimming removed 2 bases at V and 5 bases at J, with 11 bases between. The CDR3 DNA reads TGCAGTGCTAGAAGGCAGGGGCTAGATACGCAGTATTTT. Protein: CSARRQGLDTQYF.

The rearrangement links TRBV5-1 to TRBJ1-4; no firm D call. Trimming left V 1 base short and J 6 bases short, with 10 bases between. This CDR3 spans 14 amino acids. Per the germline V gene, CDR1 is SGHRS and CDR2 is YFSETQ. CDR3 amino acids: CASSLMKGDEKLFF. The CDR3 bases are TGCGCCAGCAGCTTGATGAAGGGTGATGAAAAACTGTTTTTT.

This clonotype was detected ten times or more. V is TRBV5-6 and J is TRBJ2-3; possible D gene TRBD2, 6 bases. Germline V gives CDR1 SGHDT, CDR2 YYEEEE. This CDR3 has 15 amino acids. With 4 bases removed from V and 0 bases from J, the gap between germline ends came to 12 bases. The CDR3, as DNA: TGTGCCAGCAGCGCGCGGGACTCGAGCACAGATACGCAGTATTTT. Its translation: CASSARDSSTDTQYF.

This clonotype has ten or more counts. The V and J genes are TRBV9 and TRBJ2-2; no clear D gene. From germline, CDR1 is SGDLS and CDR2 YYNGEE. Between the trimmed V and J ends, which lost 6 bases and 1 base, there was a span of 4 bases. This CDR3 has 12 amino acids. CDR3 DNA: TGTGCCAGCACTCGGAACACCGGGGAGCTGTTTTTT. Amino acids: CASTRNTGELFF.

This clonotype occurred many times. This chain links TRBV20-1 with TRBJ1-5; possibly TRBD1 for D (5 bases). The V gene lost 5 bases and the J gene lost 7 bases, with 6 bases spanning the gap. CDR1 and CDR2 from the germline V gene are DFQATT and SNEGSKA (reference sequence). This CDR3 has 10 residues. The CDR3 nucleotides are TGCAGTGCTGAGGGGCAGCCCCAGCATTTT. This sequence encodes CSAEGQPQHF.

In its sample, this clonotype was seen many times. The CDR3 DNA is TGTGCCAGCAGTGATGCCTGGACCAGCATTCAGTACTTC. Its protein is CASSDAWTSIQYF. The V gene is TRBV6-1, the J gene TRBJ2-4; D is uncertain. The CDR3 is 13 residues long. Germline assignment: CDR1 MNHNS and CDR2 SASEGT. Trimming removed 3 bases at V and 9 bases at J, with 12 bases between.

This clonotype was recorded many times. V gene TRBV12-3 or TRBV12-4 combines with J gene TRBJ2-7, with TRBD1 as a possible D gene (5 bases). V lost 5 bases and J 4 bases, leaving 18 bases between the germline ends. This CDR3 region has 15 residues. The CDR3 reads CASSRAQGIGYEQYF. The DNA for the CDR3 is TGTGCCAGCAGTCGAGCTCAGGGTATCGGGTACGAGCAGTACTTC.

The V gene is TRBV20-1, the J gene TRBJ2-3; TRBD1 might be the D (6 bases). With 3 bases removed from V and 1 base from J, the gap between germline ends came to 8 bases. This CDR3 has 13 residues. Per the germline V gene, CDR1 is DFQATT and CDR2 is SNEGSKA (reference sequence). The CDR3 reads CSASAGGTDTQYF. Here the CDR3 DNA reads TGCAGTGCTAGTGCAGGGGGCACAGATACGCAGTATTTT.

The chain joins TRBV4-1 to TRBJ1-5, with a weak D call TRBD1 (5 bases). CDR3 length equals 14 residues. Germline V gene data show CDR1 as MGHRA and CDR2 as YSYEKL. The V gene lost 0 bases and the J gene lost 7 bases, with 10 bases spanning the gap. The CDR3 coding sequence is TGCGCCAGCAGCCAAGATCCGGGGGAACAGCCCCAGCATTTT. Translating it yields CASSQDPGEQPQHF.

Notes on this clonotype: The missing conserved phenylalanine or tryptophan at the end of this CDR3 makes a read error likely. V and J are TRBV3-1 and TRBJ2-7, with D possibly being TRBD1 or TRBD2 (5 bases each). The germline V gene encodes CDR1 LGHDT and CDR2 YNNKEL (reference sequence). The CDR3 is 15 residues long. With 1 base removed from V and 0 bases from J, the gap between germline ends came to 10 bases. The DNA for the CDR3 is TGTGCCAGCAGCCAAGCGGCAGGGAGCTCCTACGAGCAGTACCTC. It encodes CASSQAAGSSYEQYL.

This clonotype was counted ten times or more. The chain carries TRBV12-5 and TRBJ1-1; 8 positions agree with TRBD1. CDR1 is LGHNT and CDR2 is FRNRAP in the germline V gene. The V gene end was trimmed by 0 bases and the J gene end by 0 bases; junction bases not matched to a gene: 9. The CDR3 has 18 residues. CDR3 amino acids: CASGLVLTGGTMNTEAFF. CDR3 in DNA: TGTGCTAGTGGTTTGGTACTAACAGGGGGGACCATGAACACTGAAGCTTTCTTT.

The chain recombines TRBV5-1 with TRBJ1-2; D gene ambiguous. The CDR3 extends over 14 amino acids. Germline V gives CDR1 SGHRS, CDR2 YFSETQ. Trimming shortened V by 3 bases and J by 1 base, and 10 bases separated the two germline ends. Written as DNA, the CDR3 is TGCGCCAGCAGCTCGTCGAGGGATAACTATGGCTACACCTTC. It encodes CASSSSRDNYGYTF.

The V and J genes are TRBV7-3 and TRBJ1-2; D might be TRBD1 (5 bases). Germline assignment: CDR1 SGHTA and CDR2 FQGTGA. V shed 6 bases and J shed 12 bases, with 17 bases lying between them. The CDR3 consists of 12 residues. As DNA, the CDR3 is TGTGCCAGCAGTTCACCCGGGACCAGGCACACCTTC. This sequence encodes CASSSPGTRHTF.